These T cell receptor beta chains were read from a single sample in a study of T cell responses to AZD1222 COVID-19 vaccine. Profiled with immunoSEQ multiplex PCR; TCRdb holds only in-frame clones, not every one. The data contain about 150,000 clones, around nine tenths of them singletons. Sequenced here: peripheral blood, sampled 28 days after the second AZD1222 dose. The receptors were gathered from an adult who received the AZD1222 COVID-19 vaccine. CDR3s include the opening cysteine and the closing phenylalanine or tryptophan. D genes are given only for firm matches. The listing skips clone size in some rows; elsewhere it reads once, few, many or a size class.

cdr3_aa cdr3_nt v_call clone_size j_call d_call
CASSVGPTRTNTEAFF TGTGCCAGCAGCGTAGGCCCCACAAGGACTAACACTGAAGCTTTCTTT TRBV9 NA TRBJ1-1 NA
CASSPRESKPKGGSQHF TGTGCCAGCAGTCCTCGGGAAAGCAAACCTAAGGGGGGTTCCCAGCATTTT TRBV6-6 few TRBJ1-5 NA
CASSPGTYMNTEAFF TGTGCCAGCTCACCGGGGACGTACATGAACACTGAAGCTTTCTTT TRBV18 NA TRBJ1-1 NA
CASSTRTGQNTEAFF TGTGCCAGCAGCACCAGGACAGGGCAGAACACTGAAGCTTTCTTT TRBV7-6 NA TRBJ1-1 TRBD1
CASSPLHNTEAFF TGTGCCAGCAGCCCCCTACATAACACTGAAGCTTTCTTT TRBV14 NA TRBJ1-1 NA
CASSRDGRSNTGELFF TGTGCCAGCAGCCGGGACGGTCGCTCGAACACCGGGGAGCTGTTTTTT TRBV7-6 NA TRBJ2-2 NA
CASSQERGTYGYTF TGTGCCAGCAGCCAAGAACGGGGTACCTATGGCTACACCTTC TRBV5-6 NA TRBJ1-2 NA
CASSSPGLEGYEQYF TGTGCCAGCAGCTCACCGGGACTAGAAGGGTACGAGCAGTACTTC TRBV5-4 NA TRBJ2-7 TRBD2
CSVAGGEGQPQHF TGCAGCGTTGCCGGGGGGGAAGGTCAGCCCCAGCATTTT TRBV29-1 NA TRBJ1-5 NA
CASSASSYEQYF TGTGCCAGCAGCGCCAGCTCCTACGAGCAGTACTTC TRBV13 NA TRBJ2-7 NA
CASSPGGGKLATDTQYF TGTGCCAGCAGCCCCGGCGGGGGGAAACTGGCTACAGATACGCAGTATTTT TRBV7-9 NA TRBJ2-3 TRBD2
CASDLAVVYGYTF TGTGCCTCGGACCTGGCAGTCGTCTATGGCTACACCTTC TRBV30 NA TRBJ1-2 NA
CASSLGKETQYF TGTGCCAGCAGTCTTGGGAAGGAGACCCAGTACTTC TRBV2 NA TRBJ2-5 NA
CASSRPGSGNTIYF TGTGCCAGCAGCCGACCGGGGAGTGGAAACACCATATATTTT TRBV14 NA TRBJ1-3 NA
CASSPQGPSGTEAFF TGTGCCAGCTCACCACAGGGTCCCTCGGGGACTGAAGCTTTCTTT TRBV18 NA TRBJ1-1 NA
CASSQQAAYEQYF TGTGCCAGCAGCCAACAAGCCGCCTACGAGCAGTACTTC TRBV3-1/TRBV3-2 NA TRBJ2-7 NA
CASSPKPGGTEAFF TGTGCCAGTAGCCCGAAACCCGGGGGCACTGAAGCTTTCTTT TRBV19 NA TRBJ1-1 NA
CASSDASGGIIDTQYF TGTGCCAGCAGTGATGCTAGCGGGGGGATCATAGATACGCAGTATTTT TRBV2 few TRBJ2-3 TRBD2
CATSRGSGWSNQPQHF TGTGCCACCAGCAGAGGATCAGGTTGGAGCAATCAGCCCCAGCATTTT TRBV15 once TRBJ1-5 NA
CSASPGQGSNSPLHF TGCAGTGCTAGTCCCGGACAGGGATCCAATTCACCCCTCCACTTT TRBV20-1 NA TRBJ1-6 TRBD1
CASSLELAGGPSTDTQYF TGCGCCAGCAGCTTGGAACTAGCGGGGGGGCCTAGCACAGATACGCAGTATTTT TRBV5-1 NA TRBJ2-3 TRBD2
CASSSSRRGRGETQYF TGTGCCAGCAGTTCCTCTCGTCGGGGGCGAGGAGAGACCCAGTACTTC TRBV6-5 NA TRBJ2-5 NA